This T cell receptor beta chain comes out of a study of Tregs in tolerant kidney transplant recipients. Using immunoSEQ multiplex PCR, the repertoire was profiled, and TCRdb retains in-frame clones only, with some absent. Found here are fewer than 100,000 clones, 80% to 95% of them singletons; the top ten hold 0.46%. Study-level findings and limits: For some patients, primers changed over time, blocking nucleotide-level comparison. Findings come from small patient numbers and require larger validation.

In the case of this clone: Its antigen remains unknown.

Germline CDR1 is SGHKS and CDR2 is YYEKEE (reference sequence). The CDR3 covers 15 residues. The trim removed 4 bases at V and 4 bases at J, leaving 8 bases unmatched. This TCR derives from a human donor who received a combined kidney and bone marrow transplant. This rearrangement joins TRBV5-5 to TRBJ1-2, with 9 nucleotides matching TRBD1. Sequencing used CD4+ T cells from blood, obtained before the transplant. In DNA form, the CDR3 reads TGTGCCAGCAGCGCCTCACAGGGGGCTGGCTATGGCTACACCTTC. Protein: CASSASQGAGYGYTF.